This T cell receptor beta chain was captured in a study of blood T cells in healthy people across ages. Germline V gene sequence: CDR1 KGHSH, CDR2 LQKENI. Deletions cut 6 bases from V and 0 bases from J, with 11 bases between. The CDR3 runs 14 residues. Notes on the study in general: A roughly linear age-dependent decrease characterized TCR beta diversity per million T cells. Diversity estimates from one million T cells were considered underestimates.

Sample-barcoded 5' priming and a J-beta primer mix drove a second PCR of about 7 to 12 cycles. A single record per CDR3 protein comes from TCRdb applying MiXCR to the 5' RACE reads. The sample holds roughly 800,000 distinct CDR3 sequences, 20% to 30% seen once. This clonotype was observed a few times. The antigen is not known. In addition, the sample was reused for a study of T cells of mothers and their children. Per that paper: Over 9.5 million reads per mother and about 3 million per child were obtained. None of the identified T cell clones proved to be persistent microchimeric clones.

This sequence originates from a boy younger than 18 in good health. V gene TRBV18 combines with J gene TRBJ1-1; D is possibly TRBD1 (6 bases). The material sequenced was blood. This chain's CDR3 is CASSLGHLNTEAFF. The DNA of the CDR3 is TGTGCCAGCTCCCTGGGACATCTGAACACTGAAGCTTTCTTT.